One and the same sample provided the 15 T cell receptor beta chains below, sequenced in a study of blood T cell repertoires in COVID-19. This table comes from immunoSEQ multiplex PCR, and its TCRdb copy is limited to in-frame clones, with some not included. The sample shows 150,000 or so clones, roughly 76% of them seen only once. The sequenced sample was peripheral blood. These receptors originate from a human donor with acute or convalescent COVID-19. The donor label of this sample is uncertain.

V is TRBV11-3 and J is TRBJ1-6, with unresolved D. The germline V gene has CDR1 SGHNT and CDR2 YENEEA. The CDR3 extends over 13 amino acids. The V end lost 0 bases, the J end lost 6 bases, and 3 bases lay between the germline ends. The CDR3 sequence: CASSLDSNSPLHF. The CDR3 region has the DNA TGTGCCAGCAGCTTAGACAGTAATTCACCCCTCCACTTT.

This chain connects TRBV10-1 to TRBJ2-4; 9 nucleotides agree with TRBD2. CDR1 is WNHNN, CDR2 SYGVQD, per germline (reference sequence). The CDR3 is made up of 14 amino acids. Losses at the gene ends were 2 bases for V and 10 bases for J; bases not matched to a gene: 6. CDR3 nucleotide sequence: TGCGCCAGCAGTGAGCTAAGCGGGGGGCCGATTCAGTACTTC. Protein: CASSELSGGPIQYF.

The rearrangement uses TRBV7-9 and TRBJ2-7; D not resolved. The germline V gene has CDR1 SEHNR and CDR2 FQNEAQ (reference sequence). CDR3 length equals 12 residues. With 4 bases removed from V and 3 bases from J, the gap between germline ends came to 7 bases. The CDR3 loop reads CASSSTHYEQYV. Written as DNA, the CDR3 is TGTGCCAGCAGCTCCACACACTACGAGCAGTACGTC.

The chain joins TRBV30 to TRBJ2-3; 7 positions match TRBD2. This CDR3 comprises 16 residues. The germline V gene has CDR1 GTSNPN and CDR2 SVGIG (reference sequence). J gave up 0 bases and V 0 bases, and 6 bases lay outside the gene matches. The CDR3 sequence: CAWSVPLADSTDTQYF. Written as DNA, the CDR3 is TGTGCCTGGAGTGTACCCCTAGCGGATAGCACAGATACGCAGTATTTT.

This chain connects TRBV12-5 to TRBJ1-5; TRBD1 aligns across 9 bases. With 3 bases clipped from V and 6 bases from J, the junction kept 6 bases outside the gene matches. Germline V gene lookup returns CDR1 LGHNT and CDR2 FRNRAP. The CDR3 totals 15 residues. The CDR3 nucleotides read TGTGCTAGTGGTTTCGGGACAGGGACGGGTCAGCCCCAGCATTTT. It encodes CASGFGTGTGQPQHF.

The chain combines TRBV7-9 with TRBJ2-1, with 8 bases aligning to TRBD2. Germline CDR1 SEHNR, CDR2 FQNEAQ (reference sequence). V was pared by 5 bases and J by 6 bases, with 6 bases of the junction left unmatched. This CDR3 is built from 14 residues. CDR3 region: CASSRYRGGNEQFF. The CDR3 DNA reads TGTGCCAGCAGCCGTTACCGGGGGGGCAATGAGCAGTTCTTC.

This clone has more than one count but fewer than ten. J is TRBJ1-2 and V is TRBV9; 11 bases are a match to TRBD1. V lost 2 bases and J lost 8; bases outside the gene matches: 5. The germline V gene has CDR1 SGDLS and CDR2 YYNGEE. The CDR3 contains 14 residues. CDR3 loop: CASSVGQGVYGYTF. DNA for the CDR3: TGTGCCAGCAGCGTGGGACAGGGGGTGTACGGCTACACCTTC.

The rearrangement uses TRBV6-5 and TRBJ2-2; TRBD2 matches at 7 bases. The CDR3 runs to 15 residues. Germline V gives CDR1 MNHEY, CDR2 SVGAGI. V was pared by 6 bases and J by 4 bases, with 8 bases of the junction left unmatched. CDR3 loop: CASSLTSVGTGELFF. In DNA, the CDR3 is TGTGCCAGCAGCCTTACTAGCGTTGGCACCGGGGAGCTGTTTTTT.

This sequence joins TRBV6-5 and TRBJ1-6; D unresolved. From germline, CDR1 is MNHEY and CDR2 SVGAGI. The CDR3 has 16 amino acids. The ends were cut back, 0 bases at V and 6 bases at J, with 12 bases in the middle. The CDR3 reads CASSYSTSSGNSPLHF. The CDR3 DNA sequence: TGTGCCAGCAGTTACTCAACTTCGAGCGGTAATTCACCCCTCCACTTT.

The J gene is TRBJ1-1, the V gene TRBV6-5; no clear D. V lost 6 bases and J 6 bases, leaving 17 bases between the germline ends. The CDR3 sequence is 14 residues long. CDR1 is MNHEY, CDR2 SVGAGI, per germline. CDR3 DNA sequence: TGTGCCAGCAGCCCCCTCGGGTGGAAGGCTGAAGCTTTCTTT. As protein: CASSPLGWKAEAFF.

V usage is TRBV4-1 and J usage is TRBJ2-1, with 12 bases identical to TRBD2. Germline V CDR1 and CDR2: MGHRA, YSYEKL. Trimming cost V 8 bases and J 7 bases; bases outside gene matches: 3. The CDR3 spans 13 residues. The DNA for the CDR3 is TGCGCCAGCTCGGGACTAGCGGGTAATGAGCAGTTCTTC. Translation gives CASSGLAGNEQFF.

The chain is built from TRBV29-1 and TRBJ1-1; perhaps TRBD1 as D (5 bases). The CDR3 extends over 12 amino acids. CDR1 SQVTM and CDR2 ANQGSEA come from the germline V gene. V lost 3 bases, J lost 5 bases, and 10 bases lay in between. The CDR3 sequence: CSVDRARTEAFF. The CDR3 DNA follows: TGCAGCGTTGACAGGGCGAGGACTGAAGCTTTCTTT. Full variable domain (remainder filled in from reference TRBV29-1 and TRBJ1-1): SAVISQKPSRDICQRGTSLTIQCQVDSQVTMMFWYRQQPGQSLTLIATANQGSEATYESGFVIDKFPISRPNLTFSTLTVSNMSPEDSSIYLCSVDRARTEAFFGQGTRLTVV.

This clone was counted a single time. This chain connects TRBV6-5 to TRBJ1-5; 10 bases match TRBD1. The V segment lost 5 bases and the J segment 4 bases; nucleotides outside the gene matches: 5. From germline, CDR1 is MNHEY and CDR2 SVGAGI. The CDR3 contains 15 residues. The CDR3 DNA sequence: TGTGCCAGCAGTCCTGTGGGACAGGGGAATCAGCCCCAGCATTTT. Translating it yields CASSPVGQGNQPQHF.

The chain recombines TRBV3-1 (or the pseudogene TRBV3-2) with TRBJ2-1; D is possibly TRBD1 (6 bases). Germline-derived CDR1 and CDR2 are LGHDT and YNNKEL (reference sequence). V lost 0 bases to trimming and J lost 5 bases, with 11 bases between them. The CDR3 runs to 15 residues. The CDR3 nucleotides are TGTGCCAGCAGCCAAGACCCGGGACAACACAATGAGCAGTTCTTC. Its translation is CASSQDPGQHNEQFF.

The chain uses TRBV5-1 and TRBJ2-2; no definite D call. Germline CDR1 SGHRS, CDR2 YFSETQ. V shed 1 base and J shed 5 bases, with 6 bases lying between them. This CDR3 is 13 amino acids long. CDR3 DNA: TGCGCCAGCAGCTTGCTAGAAACCGGGGAGCTGTTTTTT. Its protein product is CASSLLETGELFF. Filled out from reference TRBV5-1 and TRBJ2-2, the complete variable domain reads KAGVTQTPRYLIKTRGQQVTLSCSPISGHRSVSWYQQTPGQGLQFLFEYFSETQRNKGNFPGRFSGRQFSNSRSEMNVSTLELGDSALYLCASSLLETGELFFGEGSRLTVL.